This T cell receptor beta chain appears in the sequencing data of a study of blood T cell repertoires in COVID-19. Looking at the study overall: Collection of acute and convalescent COVID-19 samples took place in the United States, Italy and Spain. The analysed material was cDNA or gDNA that came from T cells, B-cell-depleted T cells, or PBMCs.

As originally analysed: Researchers report that nucleated cell counts were estimated from reference gene primer amplification. Sequencing used immunoSEQ multiplex PCR; TCRdb keeps in-frame clones, though not all of them. V, J and clone size derive from that table, while D and trimming were established from the DNA sequence. The sample consists of tens of thousands of clones, about 82% of them appearing once. This CDR3 is built from 13 residues. Trimming removed 5 bases from V and 8 bases from J, with 14 bases in between. Germline V gene data show CDR1 as SGHVS and CDR2 as FQNEAQ. This receptor was obtained from a man over 45 with acute or convalescent COVID-19. This rearrangement joins TRBV7-8 to TRBJ2-3, with D perhaps matching TRBD2 (6 bases). Material: peripheral blood. DNA for the CDR3: TGTGCCAGCAGCGGGCGGGACTCCTTTACGCAGTATTTT. Its protein product is CASSGRDSFTQYF.